Presented here are 14 T cell receptor beta chains from one specimen sequenced in a study of T cell repertoires in cytomegalovirus infection. Each CDR3 protein gets one entry after TCRdb re-called the reads with MiXCR. The sample has 160,000 or so distinct CDR3 sequences, approximately 17% seen once. The specimen sequenced was CD8+ T cells from PBMCs. The receptors shown here come from a human donor in good health (CMV status not recorded). Some clones in this sample may be carry-over from other donors' samples.

The chain combines TRBV5-1 with TRBJ2-7, with TRBD2 matching 14 bases. The CDR3 extends over 14 amino acids. V gave up 3 bases and J gave up 4 bases; unmatched junction bases: 0. Germline CDR1 reads SGHRS; CDR2 reads YFSETQ. The CDR3 coding sequence is TGCGCCAGCAGCTGGACTAGCGGGGGGTACGAGCAGTACTTC. Its translation is CASSWTSGGYEQYF.

This clonotype was counted only a few times. The genes are TRBV11-2 and TRBJ2-1, with no clear D. The CDR3 totals 13 residues. Trimming pared 3 bases from V and 6 bases from J, leaving 9 bases between. Germline-derived CDR1 and CDR2 are SGHAT and FQNNGV. The CDR3 sequence: CASSLTWPNEQFF. In DNA form, the CDR3 reads TGTGCCAGCAGCTTGACCTGGCCCAATGAGCAGTTCTTC.

This clonotype was observed a handful of times. This chain connects TRBV25-1 to TRBJ2-1; D not certain. CDR1 and CDR2 from the germline V gene are MGHDK and SYGVNS. V shed 1 base and J shed 8 bases, with 9 bases lying between them. CDR3 length equals 13 residues. CDR3 coding DNA: TGTGCCAGCAGTGAATTAGCTATGGATGAGCAGTTCTTC. It yields the protein CASSELAMDEQFF.

This clonotype was detected a few times. This chain links TRBV28 with TRBJ1-5, with D perhaps TRBD1 (5 bases). Germline-derived CDR1 and CDR2 are MDHEN and SYDVKM. The CDR3 spans 15 residues. V was trimmed by 5 bases and J by 2 bases, leaving 13 bases between them. The CDR3 spells CASSPEGYGNQPQHF. The CDR3 DNA reads as TGTGCCAGCAGTCCGGAGGGGTATGGCAATCAGCCCCAGCATTTT.

This clonotype was recorded a few times. V is TRBV12-3 or TRBV12-4 and J is TRBJ2-6; 8 bases agree with TRBD2. The CDR3 totals 15 residues. V trimming: 3 bases; J trimming: 2 bases; junction bases outside the gene matches: 0. For the CDR3, the DNA is TGTGCCAGCAGTTTTAGCGGGGCTGGGGCCAACGTCCTGACTTTC. Residues: CASSFSGAGANVLTF.

This clonotype counts as medium-sized. The CDR3 DNA follows: TGTGCCAGCAGCTTAGGAAGACAAGAGCAGTTCTTC. It specifies CASSLGRQEQFF. This chain joins TRBV7-9 and TRBJ2-1; unclear D gene. The CDR3 is 12 amino acids. Germline V gene sequence: CDR1 SEHNR, CDR2 FQNEAQ (reference sequence). Deletions cut 1 base from V and 10 bases from J, with 8 bases between.

The chain has TRBV20-1 and TRBJ1-1, with a tentative D call TRBD1 (5 bases). V dropped 0 bases and J dropped 11 bases, with 16 bases sitting between them. Per germline, CDR1 DFQATT and CDR2 SNEGSKA (reference sequence). This CDR3 is 13 amino acids long. Here the CDR3 reads CSARDSDIPLAFF. CDR3 sequence (DNA): TGCAGTGCTAGAGATTCGGACATCCCCCTCGCTTTCTTT.

The rearrangement joins TRBV7-9 to TRBJ1-1; possibly TRBD1 for D (6 bases). The CDR3 runs to 15 residues. The ends were cut back, 3 bases at V and 5 bases at J, with 16 bases in the middle. From germline, CDR1 is SEHNR and CDR2 FQNEAQ (reference sequence). The CDR3 sequence is CASSFFADSPTEAFF. CDR3 DNA sequence: TGTGCCAGCAGCTTCTTCGCGGACAGCCCGACTGAAGCTTTCTTT.

This clonotype has just a few counts. The rearrangement links TRBV12-5 to TRBJ2-2; a weak D match, TRBD2 (6 bases). The germline V and J ends were trimmed by 4 bases and 7 bases, with 10 bases remaining between them. The germline CDR1 and CDR2 sequences are LGHNT and FRNRAP. CDR3 length: 13 residues. CDR3: CASGSPSDGELFF. The CDR3 DNA sequence: TGTGCTAGTGGTTCCCCTAGCGACGGGGAGCTGTTTTTT.

The rearrangement links TRBV7-6 to TRBJ2-1; TRBD2 aligns across 13 bases. The CDR3 covers 16 residues. V lost 3 bases to trimming and J lost 5 bases; unmatched junction nucleotides: 4. From germline, CDR1 is SGHVS and CDR2 FNYEAQ. DNA for the CDR3: TGTGCCAGCAGCTTCAGACTAGCGGGAGGAAACAATGAGCAGTTCTTC. This sequence encodes CASSFRLAGGNNEQFF. Full variable domain (missing parts from reference TRBV7-6 and TRBJ2-1): GAGVSQSPRYKVTKRGQDVALRCDPISGHVSLYWYRQALGQGPEFLTYFNYEAQQDKSGLPNDRFSAERPEGSISTLTIQRTEQRDSAMYRCASSFRLAGGNNEQFFGPGTRLTVL.

The gene calls are TRBV29-1 and TRBJ2-1; D call uncertain. The CDR3 spans 10 residues. Germline-derived CDR1 and CDR2 are SQVTM and ANQGSEA. Trimming stripped 4 bases from V and 7 bases from J, with 5 bases between. CDR3 in DNA: TGCAGCGTTGTCGGGAATGAGCAGTTCTTC. It encodes CSVVGNEQFF.

This clonotype was counted a few times. The chain couples TRBV7-2 to TRBJ2-3; 8 positions match TRBD2. The V and J ends lost 3 bases and 2 bases, in that order; junction bases with no gene match: 7. This CDR3 is built from 16 residues. Germline V gene data show CDR1 as SGHTA and CDR2 as FQGNSA. This chain's CDR3 is CASSLASGRSTDTQYF. The CDR3 DNA sequence: TGTGCCAGCAGCTTGGCGAGCGGGAGATCCACAGATACGCAGTATTTT. The full variable domain, completed using reference TRBV7-2 and TRBJ2-3, is GAGVSQSPSNKVTEKGKDVELRCDPISGHTALYWYRQSLGQGLEFLIYFQGNSAPDKSGLPSDRFSAERTGGSVSTLTIQRTQQEDSAVYLCASSLASGRSTDTQYFGPGTRLTVL.

The gene calls are TRBV20-1 and TRBJ1-5; TRBD1 is a possible D gene (6 bases). The CDR3 has 16 amino acids. Trimming stripped 7 bases from V and 3 bases from J, with 22 bases between. Looked up from germline, CDR1 is DFQATT and CDR2 is SNEGSKA (reference sequence). In DNA form, the CDR3 reads TGCAGTGTGTGGGACACCGACCATATAGCCAATCAGCCCCAGCATTTT. This sequence encodes CSVWDTDHIANQPQHF.

V is TRBV28 and J is TRBJ2-1, with a tentative D call TRBD2 (5 bases). Trimming took 3 bases from V and 10 from J, leaving 10 bases between them. The CDR3 has 12 residues. CDR1 and CDR2 (germline): MDHEN, SYDVKM. CDR3 in DNA: TGTGCCAGCAGTTTGGTACGGAGGGAGCAGTTCTTC. The encoded protein is CASSLVRREQFF. Full variable domain (rest looked up from reference TRBV28 and TRBJ2-1): DVKVTQSSRYLVKRTGEKVFLECVQDMDHENMFWYRQDPGLGLRLIYFSYDVKMKEKGDIPEGYSVSREKKERFSLILESASTNQTSMYLCASSLVRREQFFGPGTRLTVL.